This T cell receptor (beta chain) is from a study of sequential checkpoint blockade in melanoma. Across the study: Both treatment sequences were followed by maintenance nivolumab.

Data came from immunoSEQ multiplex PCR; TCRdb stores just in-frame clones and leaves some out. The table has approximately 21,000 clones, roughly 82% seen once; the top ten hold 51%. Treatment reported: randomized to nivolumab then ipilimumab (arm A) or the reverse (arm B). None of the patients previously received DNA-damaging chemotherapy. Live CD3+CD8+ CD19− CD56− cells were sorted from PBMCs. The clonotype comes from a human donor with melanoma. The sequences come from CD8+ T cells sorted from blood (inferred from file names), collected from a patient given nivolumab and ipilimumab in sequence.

The CDR3 loop is CASSRTSGGQEQFF. In nucleotides, the CDR3 is TGTGCCAGCAGCCGGACTAGCGGGGGACAAGAGCAGTTCTTC. The V call is TRBV27, the J call TRBJ2-1; the match to TRBD2 covers 13 bases. The CDR3 extends over 14 amino acids. V was clipped by 6 bases and J by 10 bases; unmatched bases: 6. The germline V gene encodes CDR1 MNHEY and CDR2 SMNVEV (reference sequence).